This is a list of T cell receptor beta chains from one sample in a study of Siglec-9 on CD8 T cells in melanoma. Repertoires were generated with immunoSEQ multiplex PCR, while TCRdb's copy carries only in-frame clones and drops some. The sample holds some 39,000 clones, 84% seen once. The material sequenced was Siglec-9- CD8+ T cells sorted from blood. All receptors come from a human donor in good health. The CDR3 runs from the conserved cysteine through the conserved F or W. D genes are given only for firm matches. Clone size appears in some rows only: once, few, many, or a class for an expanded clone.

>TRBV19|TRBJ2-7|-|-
TGTGCCAGTAGTATAAATGCCTACGAGCAGTACTTC
CASSINAYEQYF
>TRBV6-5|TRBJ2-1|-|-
TGTGCCAGCAGCCTTCTTCTAGCGAGGAATGAGCAGTTCTTC
CASSLLLARNEQFF
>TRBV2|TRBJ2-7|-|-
TGTGCCAGCACCACTATAGGAAACGAGCAGTACTTC
CASTTIGNEQYF
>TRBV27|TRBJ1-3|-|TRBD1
TGTGCCAGCAGTTTAGGGACAGGCCCCACCTCTGGAAACACCATATATTTT
CASSLGTGPTSGNTIYF
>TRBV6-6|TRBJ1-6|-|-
TGTGCCAGCAGTCCCTCAGTGGGGGTAGGTAATTCACCCCTCCACTTT
CASSPSVGVGNSPLHF
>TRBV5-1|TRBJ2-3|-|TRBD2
TGCGCCAGCAGCTTTGGGACTAGCGGGGGCGCGCGCGGTACGCAGTATTTT
CASSFGTSGGARGTQYF
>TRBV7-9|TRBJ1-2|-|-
TGTGCCAGCAGCTTAGCGCCTGGGGCTTTGAATGGCTACACCTTC
CASSLAPGALNGYTF
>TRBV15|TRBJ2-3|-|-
TGTGCCACCAGCAGGGTAGGAGTATCACTCACAGATACGCAGTATTTT
CATSRVGVSLTDTQYF
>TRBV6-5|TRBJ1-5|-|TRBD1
TGTGCCAGCTGGGGACAGGATAGAAATCAGCCCCAGCATTTT
CASWGQDRNQPQHF
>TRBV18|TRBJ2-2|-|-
TGTGCCGATCTTCACGGGCAGACTCGCACCGGGGAGCTGTTTTTT
CADLHGQTRTGELFF
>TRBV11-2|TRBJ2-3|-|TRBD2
TGTGCCAGCAGCTTAGAAGCTAGCGGGAGCCTCCCCACAGATACGCAGTATTTT
CASSLEASGSLPTDTQYF
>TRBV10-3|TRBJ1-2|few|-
TGTGCCATCAGTGACCCGGACGCGGCCTATGGCTACACCTTC
CAISDPDAAYGYTF
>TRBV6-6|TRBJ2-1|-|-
TGTGCCAGCAGTTTTAGTTCCCTCAGTGAGCAGTTCTTC
CASSFSSLSEQFF
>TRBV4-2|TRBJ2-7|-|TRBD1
TGTGCCAGCAGCCCGCGACAGGGCCCCTACGAGCAGTACTTC
CASSPRQGPYEQYF
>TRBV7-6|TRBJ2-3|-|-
TGTGCCAGCAGCCGGGGACCTTATACGCAGTATTTT
CASSRGPYTQYF
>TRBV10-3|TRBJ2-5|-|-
TGTGCCATCAGTGAGTCGGACTTACGAGAGACCCAGTACTTC
CAISESDLRETQYF
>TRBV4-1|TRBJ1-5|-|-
TGCGCCAGCAGCCAAGCCAATGGGAATCAGCCCCAGCATTTT
CASSQANGNQPQHF